This is a list of T cell receptor beta chains from one sample in a study of blood T cell repertoires in COVID-19. Here immunoSEQ multiplex PCR was the method, and the copy in TCRdb shows in-frame clones only, minus some. The sample holds about 190,000 clones, about 85% seen once. Sample: peripheral blood. These receptors were taken from a human donor in a cohort sampled during active COVID-19. CDR3s include the opening cysteine and the closing phenylalanine or tryptophan. D genes are given only for firm matches. Some rows mark clone size as missing; the rest say once, few, many or name a class of expanded clone.

v_call	d_call	clone_size	j_call	cdr3_aa	cdr3_nt
TRBV15	NA	NA	TRBJ2-7	CATSRDLVTAYEQYF	TGTGCCACCAGCAGAGATTTAGTTACCGCCTACGAGCAGTACTTC
TRBV21-1	NA	NA	TRBJ1-5	CASRRDSPERSNQPQHF	TGTGCCAGCAGACGGGACTCACCCGAAAGGAGCAATCAGCCCCAGCATTTT
TRBV19	NA	NA	TRBJ1-2	CASSSRPGQSNYGYTF	TGTGCCAGTAGTTCCCGACCAGGACAGTCTAACTATGGCTACACCTTC
TRBV5-1	NA	NA	TRBJ2-6	CASSPELGLANVLTF	TGCGCCAGCAGCCCCGAGTTGGGACTGGCCAACGTCCTGACTTTC
TRBV24-1	TRBD1	once	TRBJ2-5	CATSDFSRTGGQETQYF	TGTGCCACCAGTGATTTTTCTAGGACAGGGGGCCAAGAGACCCAGTACTTC
TRBV2	NA	NA	TRBJ1-5	CASSEIGVINQPQHF	TGTGCCAGCAGTGAGATCGGGGTAATCAATCAGCCCCAGCATTTT
TRBV18	NA	NA	TRBJ1-1	CASSQGARGAHTEAFF	TGTGCCAGCTCACAAGGCGCGCGGGGGGCACACACTGAAGCTTTCTTT
TRBV3-1/TRBV3-2	TRBD2	NA	TRBJ2-1	CASSWRGGLDEQFF	TGTGCCAGCAGCTGGCGGGGGGGCCTTGATGAGCAGTTCTTC
TRBV7-9	TRBD1	NA	TRBJ1-6	CASSFDRVDSPLHF	TGTGCCAGCAGCTTCGACAGGGTTGATTCACCCCTCCACTTT
TRBV18	NA	NA	TRBJ2-5	CASSPGGGTQYF	TGTGCCAGCTCACCCGGGGGAGGGACCCAGTACTTC
TRBV12-3/TRBV12-4	NA	NA	TRBJ1-4	CASSLGLKEKLFF	TGTGCCAGCAGTTTGGGGCTTAAAGAAAAACTGTTTTTT
TRBV6-5	NA	NA	TRBJ1-5	CASSRSNQPQHF	TGTGCCAGCAGCCGGAGCAATCAGCCCCAGCATTTT
TRBV10-3	NA	NA	TRBJ2-1	CAISEAEAEAYNEQFF	TGTGCCATCAGTGAAGCGGAAGCGGAAGCCTACAATGAGCAGTTCTTC
TRBV7-2	TRBD2	once	TRBJ2-5	CASSLMAGGPKTQYF	TGTGCCAGCAGCTTAATGGCGGGAGGGCCTAAGACCCAGTACTTC
TRBV5-1	NA	once	TRBJ2-7	CASSLVPGQGYEQYF	TGCGCCAGCAGCTTGGTCCCAGGACAAGGCTACGAGCAGTACTTC
TRBV4-1	TRBD2	NA	TRBJ2-1	CASSQDWRGYFDEQFF	TGCGCCAGCAGCCAAGATTGGCGGGGGTACTTCGATGAGCAGTTCTTC
TRBV14	NA	NA	TRBJ2-6	CASSPIPGASHTGGANVLTF	TGTGCCAGCAGCCCAATCCCCGGCGCCTCCCACACGGGAGGGGCCAACGTCCTGACTTTC
TRBV5-1	NA	NA	TRBJ2-5	CASSYLQAGGETQYF	TGCGCCAGCAGCTACCTCCAGGCCGGTGGAGAGACCCAGTACTTC
TRBV14	NA	once	TRBJ1-1	CASSQDLGGTEAFF	TGTGCCAGCAGCCAAGATCTAGGGGGAACTGAAGCTTTCTTT
TRBV6-6	NA	NA	TRBJ1-4	CASSRRVNEKLFF	TGTGCCAGCAGCCGGCGGGTAAATGAAAAACTGTTTTTT
TRBV29-1	NA	NA	TRBJ2-1	CSVAQGSYNEQFF	TGCAGCGTTGCCCAGGGTTCCTACAATGAGCAGTTCTTC
TRBV6-2/TRBV6-3	NA	few	TRBJ2-1	CASSQYNRDNEQFF	TGTGCCAGCAGTCAGTATAACAGAGACAATGAGCAGTTCTTC
TRBV11-1	TRBD2	NA	TRBJ2-1	CASSFTAGALNEQFF	TGTGCCAGCAGCTTCACAGCGGGAGCACTCAATGAGCAGTTCTTC
TRBV5-1	NA	NA	TRBJ2-5	CASSLAGDQETQYF	TGCGCCAGCAGCTTGGCAGGCGACCAAGAGACCCAGTACTTC
TRBV25-1	NA	NA	TRBJ2-7	CASSEGRPPYEQYF	TGTGCCAGCAGCGAAGGGCGACCGCCCTACGAGCAGTACTTC
TRBV7-2	NA	NA	TRBJ1-1	CASSSLSAEWGEAFF	TGTGCCAGCAGCTCCTTATCAGCTGAGTGGGGCGAGGCTTTCTTT
TRBV30	TRBD1	once	TRBJ1-1	CAWSVRTGQNYMNTEAFF	TGTGCCTGGAGCGTCAGGACAGGGCAGAATTACATGAACACTGAAGCTTTCTTT
TRBV10-3	TRBD1	NA	TRBJ1-1	CAISEGGGSNTEAFF	TGTGCCATCAGTGAAGGGGGCGGATCGAACACTGAAGCTTTCTTT
TRBV5-1	NA	few	TRBJ2-7	CASSPTRPEYEQYF	TGCGCCAGCAGCCCGACCCGTCCGGAGTACGAGCAGTACTTC
TRBV6-4	TRBD2	NA	TRBJ2-3	CASSRLAGGYTDTQYF	TGTGCCAGCAGTCGACTAGCGGGGGGATACACAGATACGCAGTATTTT